One TCR beta chain is described in this entry. Antigen unknown. The data belong to a study of shared clonotypes between healthy human individuals. Study results and caveats: It was observed that 5% to 6% of naive CD4 clonotypes were shared across a handful of donors.

The V end was cut by 3 bases, the J end by 1 base, with 6 bases between. Looked up from germline, CDR1 is ENHRY and CDR2 is SYGVKD. The CDR3 is 13 amino acids. The data were produced by immunoSEQ multiplex PCR, yet TCRdb's version contains in-frame clones alone and is incomplete. The profile shows over 2 million clones, under 95% of them singletons. This TCR came from a man aged 18-30 years in good health. Some clones in this sample may be carry-over from other donors' samples. Sequencing was carried out using naive CD4+ T cells from PBMCs. Subset reported: CD45RA+ positively selected. The chain is built from TRBV10-3 and TRBJ1-1; no reliable D call. The CDR3, as DNA: TGTGCCATCAGTGAACTATGGAACACTGAAGCTTTCTTT. Its protein is CAISELWNTEAFF.